What follows describes a single TCR beta chain. Its antigen is still unknown. PCR amplification relied on 60 Vbeta primers (plus 13 Jbeta primers). Here immunoSEQ multiplex PCR was the method, and the copy in TCRdb shows in-frame clones only, minus some. The top ten clones hold under 6.5% of a sample with roughly 100,000 clones, about three quarters of them seen once. The source of the sample is a study of cytomegalovirus exposure and HLA in healthy donors. Study findings and constraints: Some V segments, TRBV6-2 and TRBV6-3 among them, were indistinguishable and were therefore excluded. Earlier analysis yielded a pattern in which most TCR beta V segments were productive about 90% or about 30% of the time.

There are 18 residues in the CDR3. V lost 4 bases to trimming and J lost 2 bases, with 21 bases between them. CDR1 is LNHDA and CDR2 is SQIVND in the germline V gene (reference sequence). At the time of sampling, donors were nominally healthy, though unrecorded immune exposures were likely. The chain combines TRBV19 with TRBJ1-5; D might be TRBD1 (5 bases). The clonotype comes from a man aged 60 to 69 in good health and CMV-seropositive. The sequenced material came from PBMCs. The CDR3 DNA follows: TGTGCCAGTAGTAGGGGAAGGGGCCAACTCTATGGCAATCAGCCCCAGCATTTT. This sequence encodes CASSRGRGQLYGNQPQHF.